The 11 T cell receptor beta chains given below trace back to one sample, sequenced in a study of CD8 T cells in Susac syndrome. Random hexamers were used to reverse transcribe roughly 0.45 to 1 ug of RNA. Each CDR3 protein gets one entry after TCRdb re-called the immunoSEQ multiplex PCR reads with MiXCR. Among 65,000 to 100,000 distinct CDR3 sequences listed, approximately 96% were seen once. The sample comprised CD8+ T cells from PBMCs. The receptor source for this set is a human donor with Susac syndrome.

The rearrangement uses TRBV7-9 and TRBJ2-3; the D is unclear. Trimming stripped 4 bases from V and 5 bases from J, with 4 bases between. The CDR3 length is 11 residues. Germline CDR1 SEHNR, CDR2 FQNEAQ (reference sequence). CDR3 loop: CASSSQDTQYF. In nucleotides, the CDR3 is TGTGCCAGCAGCTCCCAAGATACGCAGTATTTT.

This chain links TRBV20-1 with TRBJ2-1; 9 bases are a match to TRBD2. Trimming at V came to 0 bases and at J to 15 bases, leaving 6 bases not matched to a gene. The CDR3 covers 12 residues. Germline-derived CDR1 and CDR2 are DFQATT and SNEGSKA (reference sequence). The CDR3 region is CSARDSGGLLFF. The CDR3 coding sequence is TGCAGTGCTAGAGATAGCGGGGGCCTACTGTTCTTC.

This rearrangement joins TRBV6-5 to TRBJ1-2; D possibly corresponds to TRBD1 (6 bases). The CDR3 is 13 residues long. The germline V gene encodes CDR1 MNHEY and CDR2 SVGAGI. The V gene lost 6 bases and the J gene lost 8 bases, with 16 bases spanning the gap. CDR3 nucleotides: TGTGCCAGCAGGGGTCCAGGGGTGGGGGGCTACACCTTC. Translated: CASRGPGVGGYTF.

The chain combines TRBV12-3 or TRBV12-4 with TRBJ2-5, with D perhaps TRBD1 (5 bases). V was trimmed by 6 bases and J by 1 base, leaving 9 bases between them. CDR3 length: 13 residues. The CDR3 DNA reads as TGTGCCAGCAGGTATCAGGGCCAAGAGACCCAGTACTTC. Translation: CASRYQGQETQYF.

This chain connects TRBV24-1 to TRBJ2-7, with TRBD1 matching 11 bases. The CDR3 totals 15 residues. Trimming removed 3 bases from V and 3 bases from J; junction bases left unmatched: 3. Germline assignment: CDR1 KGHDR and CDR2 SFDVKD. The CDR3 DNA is TGTGCCACCAGTGATCCGGGACAGGGGGTCTACGAGCAGTACTTC. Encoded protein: CATSDPGQGVYEQYF.

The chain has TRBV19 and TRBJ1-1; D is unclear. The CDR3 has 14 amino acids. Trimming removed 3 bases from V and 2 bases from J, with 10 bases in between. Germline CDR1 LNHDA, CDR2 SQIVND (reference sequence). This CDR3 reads CASSIHGDNTEAFF. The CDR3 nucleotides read TGTGCCAGTAGTATTCATGGGGATAACACTGAAGCTTTCTTT.

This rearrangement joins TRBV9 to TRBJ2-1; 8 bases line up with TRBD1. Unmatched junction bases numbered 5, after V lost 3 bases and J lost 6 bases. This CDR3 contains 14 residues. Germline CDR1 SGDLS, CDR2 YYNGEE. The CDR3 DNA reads TGTGCCAGCAGCGCGGGACAGGTAATCAATGAGCAGTTCTTC. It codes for CASSAGQVINEQFF.

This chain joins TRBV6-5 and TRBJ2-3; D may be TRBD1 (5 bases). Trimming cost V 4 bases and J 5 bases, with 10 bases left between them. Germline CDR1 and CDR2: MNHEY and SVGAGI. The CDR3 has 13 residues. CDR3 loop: CASSSVDRDTQYF. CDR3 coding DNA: TGTGCCAGCAGTTCAGTCGACAGAGATACGCAGTATTTT.

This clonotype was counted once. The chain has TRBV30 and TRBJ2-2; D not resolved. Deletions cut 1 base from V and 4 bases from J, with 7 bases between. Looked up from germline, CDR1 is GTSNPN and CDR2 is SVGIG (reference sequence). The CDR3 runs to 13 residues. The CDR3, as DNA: TGTGCCTGGAGTGAAGGGATCACCGGGGAGCTGTTTTTT. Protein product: CAWSEGITGELFF.

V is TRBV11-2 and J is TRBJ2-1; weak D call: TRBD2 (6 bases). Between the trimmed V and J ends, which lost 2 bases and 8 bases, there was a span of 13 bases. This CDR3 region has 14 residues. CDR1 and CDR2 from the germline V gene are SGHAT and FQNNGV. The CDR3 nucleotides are TGTGCCAGCAGCTTACGGATGGGGGGTGATGAGCAGTTCTTC. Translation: CASSLRMGGDEQFF.

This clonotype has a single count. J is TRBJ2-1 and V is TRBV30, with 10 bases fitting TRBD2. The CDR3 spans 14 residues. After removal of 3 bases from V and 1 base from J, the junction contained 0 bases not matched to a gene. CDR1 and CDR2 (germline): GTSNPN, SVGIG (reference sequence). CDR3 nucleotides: TGTGCCTGGAGGACTAGCGGGTCCTACAATGAGCAGTTCTTC. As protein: CAWRTSGSYNEQFF.